This TCR beta chain was sequenced in a study of CD8+CD57+ T cells in acquired aplastic anemia. Germline assignment: CDR1 SGDLS and CDR2 YYNGEE. This CDR3 has 15 residues. V gave up 0 bases and J gave up 0 bases, with 10 bases separating them. Researchers used genomic DNA as the template to profile TCR beta VDJ and CDR3. One entry per CDR3 protein results from TCRdb running MiXCR on the reads. The sample records about 190,000 distinct CDR3 sequences, less than 70% being singletons. The TCR sequence derives from a human donor in good health, serving as a control. Sequenced sample: sorted CD4+, CD8+, or CD8+CD57+ T cells (not recorded which) from PBMCs. The chain recombines TRBV9 with TRBJ2-7; D unresolved. The CDR3 DNA is TGTGCCAGCAGCGTAGGTCGGCCAGCCTCCTACGAGCAGTACTTC. This translates into CASSVGRPASYEQYF.